These T cell receptor beta chains were read from a single sample in a study of T cells after yellow fever vaccination. TCRdb reprocessed the 5' RACE reads via MiXCR and lists one record per CDR3 protein. Of a few hundred thousand distinct CDR3 sequences in the sample, around 8.6% were seen once. Source: CD4+ T cells sorted from PBMCs, taken 5 days after the yellow fever booster vaccination. All receptors come from a man between 18 and 35 years old who received the YFV17D yellow fever vaccine. CDR3s include the opening cysteine and the closing phenylalanine or tryptophan. Each record gives: CDR3 DNA, CDR3 protein, J gene, D gene, V gene, clone size. The D gene is left open where the match is weak. Clone size is stated in some rows and not others, as once, few, many or a class when expanded.

TGTGCCAGCATCCGGGGAGCGGCGGATACGCAGTATTTT | CASIRGAADTQYF | TRBJ2-3 | NA | TRBV28 | many
TGTGCCAGCTCACCGAGGGGGCTAGACACCGGGGAGCTGTTTTTT | CASSPRGLDTGELFF | TRBJ2-2 | TRBD1 | TRBV18 | NA
TGTGCCAGCAGCTCGGGCGGGACAGGGGGCGATGAGCAGTTCTTC | CASSSGGTGGDEQFF | TRBJ2-1 | TRBD1 | TRBV11-3 | few
TGTGCCAGCAGTTCCGGACTGACAGGGTTCCTCAATCAGCCCCAGCATTTT | CASSSGLTGFLNQPQHF | TRBJ1-5 | TRBD1 | TRBV12-3/TRBV12-4 | once
TGTGCCAGCAGCCCCGGGACAGCCGACAATCAGCCCCAGCATTTT | CASSPGTADNQPQHF | TRBJ1-5 | TRBD1 | TRBV7-3 | NA
TGCGCCAGCAGGCGACCTGGGACGGCGAGCACAGATACGCAGTATTTT | CASRRPGTASTDTQYF | TRBJ2-3 | NA | TRBV5-1 | few
TGTGCCAGCAGTCCCGCCGGTGGCGGGGGGCTTCGCGAGCAGTACTTC | CASSPAGGGGLREQYF | TRBJ2-7 | TRBD2 | TRBV6-2/TRBV6-3 | NA
TGTGCCAGCAGCCAAGGCGGGGTCCTTAGATCCTACGAGCAGTACTTC | CASSQGGVLRSYEQYF | TRBJ2-7 | NA | TRBV3-1 | few
TGCAGCGGTAATCGCGGGGGGGCCAACTACAATGAGCAGTTCTTC | CSGNRGGANYNEQFF | TRBJ2-1 | TRBD2 | TRBV29-1 | NA
TGTGCCAGCAGTGGACAGGGGCGCGAGCAGTACTTC | CASSGQGREQYF | TRBJ2-7 | TRBD1 | TRBV6-1 | few
TGCAGTGCTGGCCTGGCGGGGGGGGCCCAAGAGACCCAGTACTTC | CSAGLAGGAQETQYF | TRBJ2-5 | TRBD2 | TRBV20-1 | many
TGTGCCAGCAGCCGGGTGGCGGGTTATGGCTACACCTTC | CASSRVAGYGYTF | TRBJ1-2 | NA | TRBV6-6 | NA
TGCAGTGCTAGGTACAACTCTGGAAACACCATATATTTT | CSARYNSGNTIYF | TRBJ1-3 | NA | TRBV20-1 | few
TGTGCCAGCAGATCCGGACAGGGCTACACCGGGGAGCTGTTTTTT | CASRSGQGYTGELFF | TRBJ2-2 | TRBD1 | TRBV7-6 | many
TGTGCCTGGGGGACAGAGTCTAGCACAGATACGCAGTATTTT | CAWGTESSTDTQYF | TRBJ2-3 | TRBD1 | TRBV30 | few
TGTGCCAGCAGCGTAGACGGCGTTGGGGCTTTCTTT | CASSVDGVGAFF | TRBJ1-1 | NA | TRBV7-2 | many
TGCGCCAGCAGCTCCCCTGCGGGACTAGCATCGGGGGAGACCCAGTACTTC | CASSSPAGLASGETQYF | TRBJ2-5 | TRBD2 | TRBV5-1 | many
TGTGCCATCAGGGGGGGACAGGGGCCAACCTACGAGCAGTACTTC | CAIRGGQGPTYEQYF | TRBJ2-7 | TRBD1 | TRBV5-4 | few
TGCGCCAGCAGCGCGACGGGACGCAGAGACAATGAGCAGTTCTTC | CASSATGRRDNEQFF | TRBJ2-1 | NA | TRBV5-1 | few
TGTGCCAGCAGTTTAAGGCGAGAAAAACTGTTTTTT | CASSLRREKLFF | TRBJ1-4 | NA | TRBV12-3/TRBV12-4 | NA
TGTGCCAGCAGCGTGGGACAGGGGGGGAGTTCACCCCTCCACTTT | CASSVGQGGSSPLHF | TRBJ1-6 | TRBD1 | TRBV7-6 | few
TGTGCCAGCAGTCCTCCCAGCGGCAGCTCCTACAATGAGCAGTTCTTC | CASSPPSGSSYNEQFF | TRBJ2-1 | NA | TRBV28 | NA
TGCGCCAGCAGCCCCGAACTGCGGGCAGGCCGGCGGGGGCTCACAGATACGCAGTATTTT | CASSPELRAGRRGLTDTQYF | TRBJ2-3 | NA | TRBV5-1 | many
TGTGCCAGCATGCCCATGCAGGGCTCCTACAATGAGCAGTTCTTC | CASMPMQGSYNEQFF | TRBJ2-1 | NA | TRBV6-1 | few
TGCAGTGCCCGGATCCGGGGACTAGCGGGGGGGCTCTACGCGATAGATACGCAGTATTTT | CSARIRGLAGGLYAIDTQYF | TRBJ2-3 | TRBD2 | TRBV20-1 | NA
TGTGCCAGCAGCTTGGGGACCAACAATGAGCAGTTCTTC | CASSLGTNNEQFF | TRBJ2-1 | NA | TRBV11-2 | few
TGTGCCAGCAGCTCCCCGACTAGCTTAGATACGCAGTATTTT | CASSSPTSLDTQYF | TRBJ2-3 | TRBD2 | TRBV5-4 | NA